This T cell receptor beta chain was retrieved from a study of T cells in Graves' hyperthyroidism and ophthalmopathy. Criteria for exclusion of patients were uncontrolled infection, other autoimmune disease, pregnancy or lactation. The CDR3 has 12 amino acids. Germline lookup yields CDR1 MNHEY and CDR2 SVGEGT. V was pared by 2 bases and J by 10 bases, with 1 base of the junction left unmatched. Amplified TCR beta CDR3 regions derived from RNA transcripts. First-round RT-PCR of the TCR CDR3 relied on the HTBI primer set. Each CDR3 protein is one row after TCRdb ran MiXCR on the multiplex PCR reads. The sample has over 400,000 distinct CDR3 sequences; roughly 23% are singletons.

The clonotype originates from a woman in her seventies with Graves' ophthalmopathy. The specimen sequenced was blood. This chain links TRBV6-2 or TRBV6-3 with TRBJ1-1; 10 bases are a match to TRBD1. CDR3 amino acids: CASSYRTGGAFF. The CDR3 DNA reads as TGTGCCAGCAGTTACAGGACAGGGGGAGCTTTCTTT.